This T cell receptor (beta chain) emerged from a study of blood T cells in healthy people across ages (dated by TCRdb to the mid-2010s). Regarding the complete study: Template switching captured roughly one uniquely barcoded TCR beta cDNA molecule per two T cells in model experiments. Using the same blood draw, the study looked at two additional independent replicas of 1 million unique cDNA reads for two donors, one aged 18 to 30 and the other aged 80 or older. Donors were grouped into four age groups: young (average approximately 16 years), middle-aged (approximately 41), aged (around 60) and long-lived (approximately 82). The study measured age-related changes in TCR beta repertoire diversity using deep sequencing normalized with unique cDNA molecular identifiers.

Results the study describes overall, beyond this receptor: Estimates of total diversity based on one million sequenced T cells were regarded as lower bounds and as underestimates. Since profiling was done on bulk unsorted PBMCs, naive and antigen-experienced compartments could not be conclusively compared. Compared with the aged group, the long-lived group had more naive CD4+ T cells, fewer expanded clones and increased TCR diversity, a pattern suggesting age selection. Donor CMV infection status was unknown, potentially confounding age-related changes in expanded clonotypes. Observed TCR beta diversity per million T cells fell roughly linearly with age, and a significant reduction was already apparent by age around 36. There was a strong correlation between observed TCR beta diversity and the percentage of naive T cells measured by flow cytometry.

The method behind the library was 5' RACE. TCRdb names Illumina HiSeq 2500 as the instrument used. A second about 7 to 11 cycle PCR used a sample-barcoded 5' primer and a J-beta primer mix. A unique molecular identifier was introduced onto each TCR beta cDNA molecule by a template-switch 5' adaptor carrying 12 random nucleotides. Each sample yielded at least 2.5 million CDR3-containing paired-end reads. First-strand cDNA was synthesized from all RNA with the Mint cDNA synthesis kit, primed by a TRBC-specific oligonucleotide. Following uracil-DNA glycosylase treatment, a first 18-cycle PCR with universal primers M1SS and BC2_uni_R was performed on all cDNA. On the authors' methods: For normalization, 1 million high-quality reads, each with a distinct molecular identifier, were randomly selected from each sample. Instead of being binned into consensus sequences, reads with shared molecular identifiers were discarded. CDR3 identification, clonotype clustering and error correction used MiTCR with a Q25 quality threshold and the strictest error-elimination algorithm. A nonparametric unseen species model with Euler transformation was used to estimate a lower bound on total TCR beta diversity. Using fastp trimming at Q25 and MiXCR clonotype assembly, TCRdb reanalyzed the public sequencing data and kept in-frame beta chains. Each entry merges the rows of one CDR3 protein and shows their most common DNA and genes. The V and J calls and clone size come from TCRdb's table, not from the authors' own analysis. This sample has more than 650,000 distinct CDR3 sequences in its table, and 25% to 30% of those were observed once. The ten largest clones capture about 3% of the sample.

V loses 6 bases of germline sequence and J loses 6 bases, and the interval between the two ends is 19 bases. The CDR3 goes from the cysteine to the phenylalanine over 15 residues. Just CDR3 DNA is preserved here, 45 bases in frame from base 1. The CDR1 and CDR2 encoded by the germline V gene are SGHTA and FQGNSA. Systemically healthy Caucasian individuals from Russia, 39 in total and aged about 6 to 100 years, were included as donors. Each donor gave 8.5 to 10 milliliters of peripheral blood, collected into EDTA-treated Vacutainer tubes. Ficoll-Paque density-gradient centrifugation was used to isolate PBMCs, with at least 7 million obtained per sample. Total RNA was extracted from PBMCs with Trizol reagent, with at least 5.5 micrograms obtained per sample. The percentages of naive CD45RAhigh/CD27high T cells were determined by flow cytometry on a PBMC aliquot from every donor. Details on this clonotype: Its antigen target is currently unknown. No qualities accompany the bases; no much larger clone lies one base away.

This sample also appeared in a second study, on T cells of mothers and their children. Reported in the second study: Nine systemically healthy Caucasian individuals, comprising three mothers and their six children, were included as donors. cDNA synthesis used all of the extracted RNA, with around 1.5 ug of RNA in each 15 ul reaction. In the second PCR, sample barcodes and 2-4 random nucleotides were introduced via the M1S primer. Over 8.5 million TCR beta CDR3 reads came from each mother, compared with roughly 2.8 million reads from each child. Thymic selection similarly shapes TCR recombination output in related and unrelated pairs, with minor effect from inherited differences. Normalized repertoire overlap was always found to be slightly, but never significantly, higher in related mother-child pairs than in unrelated mother-child pairs. No persistent microchimeric T cell clones were detected, at a sensitivity of approximately 90 clones per million clonotypes. To look for features that set related mother-child pairs apart from unrelated individuals, the researchers ran deep NGS to compare the TCR beta repertoires of mothers and children. On average, the children were around 11 +/- 4 years old, while the mothers were approximately 40 +/- 4 years old. After adapter ligation was performed with NEBNext reagents, the libraries were sequenced on an Illumina HiSeq 2000 with 100+100 nt paired-end reads. To prevent cross-contamination, the mother and child libraries were prepared a month apart and were sequenced in separate runs. Each donor had between roughly 450,000 and 2,300,000 distinct TCR beta clonotypes identified. Naive TCR beta clonotypes were estimated from low-frequency clonotypes matched to each donor's FACS-determined naive share, without sorting.

This receptor was identified in a boy aged 5-17 years in good health. Sample: blood. The chain is assembled from TRBV7-2 and TRBJ2-3, with the D segment possibly TRBD1 or TRBD2, each aligning over 5 bases. The CDR3 reads CASSRSSGQYDTQYF. The sequenced DNA is TGTGCCAGCAGTCGCTCGTCGGGGCAATATGATACGCAGTATTTT.